This TCR beta chain was identified in a study of blood T cells in healthy people across ages. A second PCR, run for roughly 7 to 12 cycles, used a sample-barcoded 5' primer plus a J-beta primer mix. TCRdb recomputed calls from the 5' RACE reads with MiXCR, one row per CDR3 protein. The table lists 2 million or so distinct CDR3 sequences, roughly 49% of them singletons. Germline CDR1 is LGHNA and CDR2 is YSLEER. CDR3 size: 15 residues. V lost 2 bases, J lost 5 bases, and 8 bases stayed unmatched. Ranging in age from about 6 to 100, the donors were healthy Caucasian individuals from Russia. RNA extraction gave at least 5.5 micrograms of total RNA per sample.

This chain joins TRBV4-3 and TRBJ1-1; TRBD1 agrees at 7 bases. The source material was blood. The receptor was isolated from a middle-aged woman in good health. The CDR3 DNA is TGCGCCAGCAGCCAACTAGAGGGGGCTGCGACTGAAGCTTTCTTT. This translates into CASSQLEGAATEAFF.